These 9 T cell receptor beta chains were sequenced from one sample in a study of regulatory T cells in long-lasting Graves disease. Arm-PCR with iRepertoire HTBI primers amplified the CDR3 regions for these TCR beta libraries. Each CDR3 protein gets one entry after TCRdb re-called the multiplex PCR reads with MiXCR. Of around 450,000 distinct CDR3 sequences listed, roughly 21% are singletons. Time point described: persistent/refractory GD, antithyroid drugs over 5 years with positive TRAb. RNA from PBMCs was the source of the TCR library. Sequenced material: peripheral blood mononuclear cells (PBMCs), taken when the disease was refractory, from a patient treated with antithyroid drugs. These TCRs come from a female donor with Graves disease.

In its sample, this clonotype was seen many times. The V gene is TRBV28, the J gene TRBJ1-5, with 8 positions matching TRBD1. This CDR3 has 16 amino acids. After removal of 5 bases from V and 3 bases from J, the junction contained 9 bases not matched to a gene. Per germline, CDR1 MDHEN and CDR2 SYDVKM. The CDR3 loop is CASSPGTGSSNQPQHF. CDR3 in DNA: TGTGCCAGCAGTCCGGGGACAGGCAGTTCCAATCAGCCCCAGCATTTT.

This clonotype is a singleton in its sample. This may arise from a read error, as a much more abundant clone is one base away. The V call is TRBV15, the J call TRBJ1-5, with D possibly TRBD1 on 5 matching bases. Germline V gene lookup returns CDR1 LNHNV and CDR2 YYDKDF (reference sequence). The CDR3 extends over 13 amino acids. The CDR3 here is CATSRPGNQLQHF. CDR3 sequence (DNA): TGTGCCACCAGCAGACCAGGGAATCAGCTCCAGCATTTT.

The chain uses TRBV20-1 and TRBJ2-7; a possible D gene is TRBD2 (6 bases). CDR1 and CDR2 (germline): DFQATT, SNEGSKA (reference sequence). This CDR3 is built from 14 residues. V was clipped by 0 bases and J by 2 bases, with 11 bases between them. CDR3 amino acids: CSARDPGGTYEQYF. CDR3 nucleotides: TGCAGTGCTAGAGACCCCGGAGGGACCTACGAGCAGTACTTC.

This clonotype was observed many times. The CDR3 DNA sequence: TGTGCCAGCAGTACATCGGGACAGGGGAATGAAAAACTGTTTTTT. Protein sequence: CASSTSGQGNEKLFF. This chain links TRBV28 with TRBJ1-4; 10 nucleotides agree with TRBD1. The CDR3 is made up of 15 amino acids. The germline CDR1 and CDR2 sequences are MDHEN and SYDVKM. J lost 5 bases, V lost 5 bases, and 5 bases had no gene match.

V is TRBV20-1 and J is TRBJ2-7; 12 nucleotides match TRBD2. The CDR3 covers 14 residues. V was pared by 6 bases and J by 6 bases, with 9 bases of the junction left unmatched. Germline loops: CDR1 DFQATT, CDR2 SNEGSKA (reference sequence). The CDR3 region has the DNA TGCAGTGCCGCGACTAGCGGGAGAACGGGCGAGCAGTACTTC. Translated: CSAATSGRTGEQYF.

The DNA for the CDR3 is TGTGCCAGCAGCTTAGTTGGGACAGTATATGGCTACACCTTC. Amino acid sequence: CASSLVGTVYGYTF. This sequence joins TRBV7-9 and TRBJ1-2, with TRBD1 matching 7 bases. Unmatched junction bases numbered 4, after V lost 1 base and J lost 5 bases. The CDR3 sequence is 14 residues long. The V gene's germline CDR1 is SEHNR and CDR2 FQNEAQ (reference sequence).

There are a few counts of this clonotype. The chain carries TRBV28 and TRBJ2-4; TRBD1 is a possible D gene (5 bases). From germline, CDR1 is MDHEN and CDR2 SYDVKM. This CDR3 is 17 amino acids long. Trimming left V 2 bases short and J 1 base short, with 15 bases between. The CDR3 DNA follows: TGTGCCAGCAGTTTACGCCAGGGCTATAGGGCCAAAAACATTCAGTACTTC. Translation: CASSLRQGYRAKNIQYF.

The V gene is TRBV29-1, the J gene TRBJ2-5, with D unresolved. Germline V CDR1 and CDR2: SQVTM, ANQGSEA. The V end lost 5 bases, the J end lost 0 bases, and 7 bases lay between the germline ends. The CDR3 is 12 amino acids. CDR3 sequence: CSVSADQETQYF. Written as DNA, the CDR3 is TGCAGCGTTTCAGCCGACCAAGAGACCCAGTACTTC.

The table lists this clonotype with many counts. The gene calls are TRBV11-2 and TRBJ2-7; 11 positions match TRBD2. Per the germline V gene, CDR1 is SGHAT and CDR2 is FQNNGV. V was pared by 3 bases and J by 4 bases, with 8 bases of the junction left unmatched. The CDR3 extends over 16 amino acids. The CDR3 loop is CASSLEGLAALYEQYF. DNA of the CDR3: TGTGCCAGCAGCTTGGAGGGACTAGCGGCCCTTTACGAGCAGTACTTC.